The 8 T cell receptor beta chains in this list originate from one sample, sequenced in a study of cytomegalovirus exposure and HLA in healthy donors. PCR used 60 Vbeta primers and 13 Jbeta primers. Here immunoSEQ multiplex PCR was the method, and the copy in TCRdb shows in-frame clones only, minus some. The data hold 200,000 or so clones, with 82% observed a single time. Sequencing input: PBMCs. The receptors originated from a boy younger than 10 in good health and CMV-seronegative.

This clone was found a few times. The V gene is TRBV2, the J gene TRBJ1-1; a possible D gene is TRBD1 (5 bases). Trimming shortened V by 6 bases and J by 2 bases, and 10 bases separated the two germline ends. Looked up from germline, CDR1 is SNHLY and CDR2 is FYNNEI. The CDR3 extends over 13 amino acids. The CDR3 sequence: CASSNGGNTEAFF. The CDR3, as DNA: TGTGCCAGCAGCAACGGGGGAAACACTGAAGCTTTCTTT.

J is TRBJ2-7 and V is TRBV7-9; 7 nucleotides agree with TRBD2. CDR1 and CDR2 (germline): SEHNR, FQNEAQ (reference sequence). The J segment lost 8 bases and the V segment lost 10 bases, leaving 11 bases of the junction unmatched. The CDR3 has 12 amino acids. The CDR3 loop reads CATTGGGMQQYF. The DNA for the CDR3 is TGTGCCACCACGGGCGGGGGTATGCAGCAGTACTTC. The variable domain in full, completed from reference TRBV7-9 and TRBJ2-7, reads DTGVSQNPRHKITKRGQNVTFRCDPISEHNRLYWYRQTLGQGPEFLTYFQNEAQLEKSRLLSDRFSAERPKGSFSTLEIQRTEQGDSAMYLCATTGGGMQQYFGPGTRLTVT.

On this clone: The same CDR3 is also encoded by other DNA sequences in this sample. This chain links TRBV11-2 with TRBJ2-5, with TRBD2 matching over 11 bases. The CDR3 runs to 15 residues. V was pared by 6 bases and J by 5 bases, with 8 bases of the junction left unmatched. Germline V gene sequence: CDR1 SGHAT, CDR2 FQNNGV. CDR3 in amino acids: CASSYLAGGQETQYF. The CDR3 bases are TGTGCCAGCAGTTATCTAGCGGGGGGCCAGGAGACCCAGTACTTC.

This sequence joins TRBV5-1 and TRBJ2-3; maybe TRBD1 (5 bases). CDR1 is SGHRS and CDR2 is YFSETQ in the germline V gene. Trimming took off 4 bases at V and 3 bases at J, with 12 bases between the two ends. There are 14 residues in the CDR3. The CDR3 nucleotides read TGCGCCAGCAGCCCCCGTGGGGCTACAGATACGCAGTATTTT. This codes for CASSPRGATDTQYF.

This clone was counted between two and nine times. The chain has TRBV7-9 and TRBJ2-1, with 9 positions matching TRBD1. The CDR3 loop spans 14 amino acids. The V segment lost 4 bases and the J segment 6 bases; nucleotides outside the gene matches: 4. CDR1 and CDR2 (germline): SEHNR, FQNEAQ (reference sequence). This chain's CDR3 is CASSYSTGGNEQFF. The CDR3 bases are TGTGCCAGCAGCTACTCGACAGGGGGCAATGAGCAGTTCTTC.

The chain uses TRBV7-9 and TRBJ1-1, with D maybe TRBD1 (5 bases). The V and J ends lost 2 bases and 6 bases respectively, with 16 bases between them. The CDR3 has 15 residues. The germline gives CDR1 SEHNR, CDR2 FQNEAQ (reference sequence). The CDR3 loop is CASSLSGSGRSEAFF. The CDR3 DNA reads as TGTGCCAGCAGCTTATCAGGGTCTGGGCGGTCTGAAGCTTTCTTT.

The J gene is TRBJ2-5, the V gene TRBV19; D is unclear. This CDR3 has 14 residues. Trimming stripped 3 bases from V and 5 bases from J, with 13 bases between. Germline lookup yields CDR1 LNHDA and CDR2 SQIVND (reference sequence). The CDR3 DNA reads TGTGCCAGTAGTATGAGTTTTTCGAGGGAGACCCAGTACTTC. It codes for CASSMSFSRETQYF.

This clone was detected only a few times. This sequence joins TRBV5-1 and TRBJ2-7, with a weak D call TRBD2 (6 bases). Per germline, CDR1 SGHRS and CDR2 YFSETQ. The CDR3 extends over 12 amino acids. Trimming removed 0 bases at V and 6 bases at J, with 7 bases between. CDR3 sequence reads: CASSLEEGEQYF. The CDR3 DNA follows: TGCGCCAGCAGCTTGGAGGAGGGCGAGCAGTACTTC.